This T cell receptor beta chain comes out of a study of T cell responses to AZD1222 COVID-19 vaccine. Study-wide results and limits: Samples come after the peak T cell response, not at day 14. Spike-specific TCR breadth and depth were elevated following two AZD1222 doses. There were mostly white British donors and more females than males, and clonal diversity was possibly underestimated. The study found vaccine-associated CD4 TCRs spanning spike, dominant at 160-218 and 743-854.

This clone was found once. The antigen is unknown. Repertoires were generated with immunoSEQ multiplex PCR, while TCRdb's copy carries only in-frame clones and drops some. The sample has some 200,000 clones, 90% to 95% seen once. Germline values: CDR1 SNHLY, CDR2 FYNNEI. CDR3 length: 11 amino acids. Trimming took 9 bases from V and 3 from J; bases not matched to a gene: 2. This chain connects TRBV2 to TRBJ2-7, with TRBD1 matching over 7 bases. The TCR comes from an adult who received the AZD1222 COVID-19 vaccine. This sample comprised peripheral blood, obtained 28 days after the second AZD1222 dose. The CDR3 sequence is CARGDSYEQYF. The CDR3 DNA reads TGTGCCAGAGGGGACAGCTACGAGCAGTACTTC.